A selection of T cell receptor beta chains follows, all from one sample in a study of cytomegalovirus exposure and HLA in healthy donors. Sequencing used immunoSEQ multiplex PCR; TCRdb keeps in-frame clones, though not all of them. The repertoire holds roughly 120,000 clones, with over 75% as singletons. Sequencing was carried out using PBMCs. Every receptor here comes from a woman aged 18-30 years in good health and CMV-seronegative. Both conserved end residues are part of each CDR3. A D gene is named only where the DNA matches it firmly. Not all rows give a size; the values are once, few, many and, for expanded clones, a class.

CDR3 protein,CDR3 DNA,D gene,clone size,J gene,V gene
CASSYLGQHGYTF,TGTGCCAGCAGTTATCTCGGACAGCATGGCTACACCTTC,-,-,TRBJ1-2,TRBV6-5
CASRKALVEKLFF,TGTGCCAGTAGGAAAGCTCTGGTGGAAAAACTGTTTTTT,-,-,TRBJ1-4,TRBV19
CASSEGPGGFYGYTF,TGTGCCAGCAGTGAAGGTCCCGGAGGATTCTATGGCTACACCTTC,-,-,TRBJ1-2,TRBV2
CAWSGRNQPQHF,TGTGCCTGGAGTGGGAGGAATCAGCCCCAGCATTTT,-,few,TRBJ1-5,TRBV30
CASSQDSGGGHQPQHF,TGCGCCAGCAGCCAAGATAGCGGCGGGGGTCACCAGCCCCAGCATTTT,-,-,TRBJ1-5,TRBV4-1
CASSIGRGNTEAFF,TGTGCCAGTAGTATAGGGAGGGGGAACACTGAAGCTTTCTTT,-,-,TRBJ1-1,TRBV19
CASSIFGTASTDTQYF,TGTGCCAGTAGTATATTCGGGACAGCGAGCACAGATACGCAGTATTTT,TRBD1,-,TRBJ2-3,TRBV19
CATQEGEQFF,TGTGCCACCCAAGAGGGTGAGCAGTTCTTC,-,-,TRBJ2-1,TRBV7-9
CASSQPGAPYEKLFF,TGCGCCAGCAGCCAACCGGGAGCTCCTTACGAAAAACTGTTTTTT,-,-,TRBJ1-4,TRBV4-1
CAISESSSGSNEQFF,TGTGCCATCAGTGAGTCGTCTAGCGGGAGCAATGAGCAGTTCTTC,TRBD2,-,TRBJ2-1,TRBV10-3
CASSIGDSYEQYF,TGTGCCAGTAGTATAGGGGACAGCTACGAGCAGTACTTC,TRBD1,-,TRBJ2-7,TRBV19
CASSKSRGDRTEDGEQFF,TGTGCCAGCAGCAAATCTCGCGGGGACAGGACCGAGGATGGTGAGCAGTTCTTC,-,few,TRBJ2-1,TRBV21-1
CASSPRMRTGNTIYF,TGTGCCAGTAGTCCCCGAATGCGGACTGGAAACACCATATATTTT,-,-,TRBJ1-3,TRBV19
CASSPGRETEAFF,TGTGCCAGCAGCCCTGGACGGGAAACTGAAGCTTTCTTT,-,-,TRBJ1-1,TRBV7-3
CASSVHASRAYEQYF,TGTGCCAGCAGTGTCCACGCCTCTCGAGCCTACGAGCAGTACTTC,-,-,TRBJ2-7,TRBV28
CASSTDPLLAEQYF,TGTGCCAGTAGCACCGACCCGCTTTTAGCCGAGCAGTACTTC,-,-,TRBJ2-7,TRBV19
CASSPAGQRNEKLFF,TGTGCCAGCAGCCCGGCCGGACAGAGGAATGAAAAACTGTTTTTT,-,-,TRBJ1-4,TRBV7-9
CASSSGLTGSEAFF,TGTGCCAGCAGCTCCGGCCTAACAGGGTCTGAAGCTTTCTTT,-,-,TRBJ1-1,TRBV13
CASSTTGGNTQYF,TGTGCCAGCAGCACGACCGGAGGTAATACGCAGTATTTT,-,-,TRBJ2-3,TRBV7-6
CASGSSGGWDIQYF,TGTGCTAGTGGTTCGTCCGGGGGGTGGGACATTCAGTACTTC,TRBD2,few,TRBJ2-4,TRBV12-5
CASSAGQGNEKLFF,TGTGCCAGCAGCGCGGGACAGGGGAACGAAAAACTGTTTTTT,TRBD1,-,TRBJ1-4,TRBV7-9
CSSSSAREEQFF,TGTTCCAGCAGCTCTGCGAGGGAGGAGCAGTTCTTC,-,-,TRBJ2-1,TRBV7-9
CASSRAGGEQYF,TGCGCCAGCAGTCGAGCCGGGGGTGAGCAGTACTTC,-,-,TRBJ2-7,TRBV10-2
CSARSSQEAFF,TGCAGTGCTCGCTCATCACAAGAAGCTTTCTTT,-,-,TRBJ1-1,TRBV20-1
CASSQVAVSSYNEQFF,TGTGCCAGCAGCCAGGTAGCGGTGAGCTCCTACAATGAGCAGTTCTTC,-,-,TRBJ2-1,TRBV4-2
CASGPKTAVDYEQYF,TGTGCTAGTGGCCCTAAAACGGCGGTTGATTACGAGCAGTACTTC,-,-,TRBJ2-7,TRBV12-5
CASSIAAGYDGYTF,TGTGCCAGTAGTATAGCGGCAGGGTATGATGGCTACACCTTC,-,-,TRBJ1-2,TRBV19
CASSLELAGGPSEQYF,TGCGCCAGCAGCTTGGAACTAGCGGGAGGGCCATCCGAGCAGTACTTC,TRBD2,-,TRBJ2-7,TRBV5-1
CASSLEGGVEAFF,TGTGCCAGCAGCTTAGAGGGGGGGGTAGAAGCTTTCTTT,-,once,TRBJ1-1,TRBV7-9
CASSEGSSGANGLTF,TGTGCCAGCAGTGAGGGCAGCTCTGGGGCCAACGGCCTGACTTTC,-,-,TRBJ2-6,TRBV6-1
CASSFTGTGAIGGELFF,TGCGCCAGCAGCTTCACCGGGACAGGGGCCATAGGGGGGGAGCTGTTTTTT,TRBD1,-,TRBJ2-2,TRBV4-1
CASSYHRGVGAEAFF,TGTGCCAGCAGTTACCACAGGGGCGTCGGCGCTGAAGCTTTCTTT,TRBD1,-,TRBJ1-1,TRBV2
CASSQGVAGLDEQYF,TGTGCCAGCAGCCAAGGAGTAGCGGGACTGGACGAGCAGTACTTC,TRBD2,-,TRBJ2-7,TRBV4-2
CASSLVRRGLADSYNEQFF,TGTGCCAGCAGCTTGGTCCGAAGGGGACTAGCGGACTCCTACAATGAGCAGTTCTTC,TRBD2,-,TRBJ2-1,TRBV5-6
CASSLGQGFGAEAFF,TGTGCCAGCAGCTTGGGACAGGGGTTCGGGGCTGAAGCTTTCTTT,TRBD1,-,TRBJ1-1,TRBV11-2
CASGWGAGVQETQYF,TGTGCCAGCGGCTGGGGAGCGGGGGTACAAGAGACCCAGTACTTC,TRBD2,-,TRBJ2-5,TRBV9
CASSPTSEETQYF,TGTGCCAGCAGCCCCACTAGTGAAGAGACCCAGTACTTC,-,-,TRBJ2-5,TRBV5-4
CASSYGQGGAFF,TGTGCCAGCAGTTACGGGCAGGGCGGAGCTTTCTTT,-,-,TRBJ1-1,TRBV6-5
CASRTEIRYGYTF,TGTGCCAGCAGGACAGAGATTCGCTATGGCTACACCTTC,-,-,TRBJ1-2,TRBV6-1
CASSDSSAGAVNEQFF,TGTGCCAGCAGTGACTCGTCAGCGGGAGCGGTTAATGAGCAGTTCTTC,TRBD2,-,TRBJ2-1,TRBV6-4
CSAPAGGGYTF,TGCAGTGCTCCCGCGGGAGGCGGCTACACCTTC,-,-,TRBJ1-2,TRBV20-1
CASTRTGGNSPLHF,TGTGCCAGTACCCGGACAGGGGGCAATTCACCCCTCCACTTT,TRBD1,-,TRBJ1-6,TRBV19
CASSSQDGTNEKLFF,TGCGCCAGCAGCAGTCAGGATGGAACTAATGAAAAACTGTTTTTT,-,once,TRBJ1-4,TRBV5-1
CASSYRRQGNQPQHF,TGTGCCAGCAGTTATAGACGGCAGGGCAATCAGCCCCAGCATTTT,-,-,TRBJ1-5,TRBV6-5
CSAIHRGEAFF,TGCAGTGCTATCCACAGGGGTGAAGCTTTCTTT,TRBD1,-,TRBJ1-1,TRBV20-1
CASRTEYLAKNIQYF,TGTGCCAGCAGAACAGAATATCTAGCCAAAAACATTCAGTACTTC,-,-,TRBJ2-4,TRBV2
CASSSLTGGASNTEAFF,TGTGCCAGCTCAAGTTTGACAGGGGGCGCGTCGAACACTGAAGCTTTCTTT,TRBD1,-,TRBJ1-1,TRBV18
CASSLQGSTVGQETQYF,TGTGCCAGCAGCTTACAGGGGAGCACAGTTGGCCAAGAGACCCAGTACTTC,-,-,TRBJ2-5,TRBV7-2
CASSLSTREKLFF,TGTGCCAGCAGTTTATCAACTAGGGAAAAACTGTTTTTT,-,once,TRBJ1-4,TRBV27